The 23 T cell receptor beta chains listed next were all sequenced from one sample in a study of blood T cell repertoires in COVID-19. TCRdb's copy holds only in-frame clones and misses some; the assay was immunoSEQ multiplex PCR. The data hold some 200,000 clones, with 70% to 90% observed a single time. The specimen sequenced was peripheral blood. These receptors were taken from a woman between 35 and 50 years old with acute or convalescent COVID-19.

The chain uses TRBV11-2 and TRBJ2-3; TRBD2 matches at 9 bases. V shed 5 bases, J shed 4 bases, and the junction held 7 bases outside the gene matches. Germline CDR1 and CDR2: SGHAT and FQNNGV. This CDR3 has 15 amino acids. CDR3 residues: CASSRAGGGPDTQYF. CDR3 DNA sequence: TGTGCCAGCAGCCGAGCGGGGGGCGGGCCAGATACGCAGTATTTT.

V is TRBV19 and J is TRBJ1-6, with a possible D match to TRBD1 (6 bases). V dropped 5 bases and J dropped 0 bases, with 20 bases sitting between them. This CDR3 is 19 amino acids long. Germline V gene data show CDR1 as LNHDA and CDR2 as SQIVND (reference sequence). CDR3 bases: TGTGCCAGTAGTCCCAACCCGGACAGCTTGAGCTCCTATAATTCACCCCTCCACTTT. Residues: CASSPNPDSLSSYNSPLHF. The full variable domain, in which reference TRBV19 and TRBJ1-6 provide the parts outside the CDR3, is DGGITQSPKYLFRKEGQNVTLSCEQNLNHDAMYWYRQDPGQGLRLIYYSQIVNDFQKGDIAEGYSVSREKKESFPLTVTSAQKNPTAFYLCASSPNPDSLSSYNSPLHFGNGTRLTVT.

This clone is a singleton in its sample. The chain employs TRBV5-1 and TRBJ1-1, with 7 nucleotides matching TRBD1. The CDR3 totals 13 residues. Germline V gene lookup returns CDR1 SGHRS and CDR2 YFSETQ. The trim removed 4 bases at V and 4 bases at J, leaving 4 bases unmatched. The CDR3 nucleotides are TGCGCCAGCAGCCCGACAGGGAGCACTGAAGCTTTCTTT. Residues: CASSPTGSTEAFF.

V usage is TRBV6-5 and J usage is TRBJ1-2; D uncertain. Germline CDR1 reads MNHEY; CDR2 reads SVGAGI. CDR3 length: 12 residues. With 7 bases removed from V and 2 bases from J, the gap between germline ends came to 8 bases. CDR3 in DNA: TGTGCCAGCAAGAGAGAAAACTATGGCTACACCTTC. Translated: CASKRENYGYTF.

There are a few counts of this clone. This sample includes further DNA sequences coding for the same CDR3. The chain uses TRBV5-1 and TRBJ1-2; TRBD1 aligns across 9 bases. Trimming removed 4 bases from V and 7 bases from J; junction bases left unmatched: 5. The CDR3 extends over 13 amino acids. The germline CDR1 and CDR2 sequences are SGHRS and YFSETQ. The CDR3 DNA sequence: TGCGCCAGCAGCCTGGGACAGGGTGGTGGCTACACCTTC. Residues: CASSLGQGGGYTF.

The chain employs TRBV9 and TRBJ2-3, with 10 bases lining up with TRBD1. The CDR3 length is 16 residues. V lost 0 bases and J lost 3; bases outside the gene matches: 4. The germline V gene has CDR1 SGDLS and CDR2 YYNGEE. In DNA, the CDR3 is TGTGCCAGCAGCGTAGTAGGACAGGGGGTGACAGATACGCAGTATTTT. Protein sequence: CASSVVGQGVTDTQYF.

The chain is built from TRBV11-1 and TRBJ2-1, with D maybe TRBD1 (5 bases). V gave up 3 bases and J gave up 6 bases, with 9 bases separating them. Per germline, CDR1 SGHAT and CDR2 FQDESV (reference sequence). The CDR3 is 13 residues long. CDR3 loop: CASSLSQANEQFF. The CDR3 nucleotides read TGTGCCAGCAGCTTGTCACAGGCCAATGAGCAGTTCTTC.

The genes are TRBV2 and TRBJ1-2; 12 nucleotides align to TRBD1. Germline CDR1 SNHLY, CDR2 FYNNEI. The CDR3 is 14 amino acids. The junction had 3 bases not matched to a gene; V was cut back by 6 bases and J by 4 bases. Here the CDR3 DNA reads TGTGCCAGCAGCCAGGGACAGGGGGCCTATGGCTACACCTTC. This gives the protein CASSQGQGAYGYTF.

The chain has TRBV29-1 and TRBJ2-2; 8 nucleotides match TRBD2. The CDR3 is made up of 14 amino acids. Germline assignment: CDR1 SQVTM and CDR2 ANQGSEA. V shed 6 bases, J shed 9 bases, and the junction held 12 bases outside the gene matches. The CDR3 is CSVGEGGLDRELFF. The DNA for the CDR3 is TGCAGCGTCGGGGAGGGGGGACTAGACAGGGAGCTGTTTTTT.

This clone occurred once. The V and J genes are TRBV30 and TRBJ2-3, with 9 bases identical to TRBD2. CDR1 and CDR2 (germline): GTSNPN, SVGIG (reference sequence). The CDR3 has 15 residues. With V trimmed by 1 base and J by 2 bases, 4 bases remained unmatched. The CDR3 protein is CAWSGLAGATDTQYF. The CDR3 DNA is TGTGCCTGGAGTGGGTTAGCGGGGGCCACAGATACGCAGTATTTT.

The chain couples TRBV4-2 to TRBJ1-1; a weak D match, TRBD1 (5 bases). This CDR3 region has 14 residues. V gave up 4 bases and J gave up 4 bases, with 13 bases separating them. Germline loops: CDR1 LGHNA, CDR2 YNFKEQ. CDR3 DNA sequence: TGTGCCAGCAGCCCAGGGTCTCTTAGCACTGAAGCTTTCTTT. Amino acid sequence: CASSPGSLSTEAFF.

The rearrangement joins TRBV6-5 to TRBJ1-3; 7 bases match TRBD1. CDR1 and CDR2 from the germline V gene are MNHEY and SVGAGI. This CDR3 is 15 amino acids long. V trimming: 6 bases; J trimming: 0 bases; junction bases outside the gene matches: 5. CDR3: CASRRTGGSGNTIYF. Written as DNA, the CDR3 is TGTGCCAGCAGACGGACAGGCGGCTCTGGAAACACCATATATTTT.

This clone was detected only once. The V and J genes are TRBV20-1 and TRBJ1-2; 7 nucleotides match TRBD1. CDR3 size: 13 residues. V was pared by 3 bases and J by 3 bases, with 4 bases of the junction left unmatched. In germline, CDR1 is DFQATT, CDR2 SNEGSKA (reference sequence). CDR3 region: CSASNRGHYGYTF. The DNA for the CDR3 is TGCAGTGCTAGTAACAGGGGACACTATGGCTACACCTTC.

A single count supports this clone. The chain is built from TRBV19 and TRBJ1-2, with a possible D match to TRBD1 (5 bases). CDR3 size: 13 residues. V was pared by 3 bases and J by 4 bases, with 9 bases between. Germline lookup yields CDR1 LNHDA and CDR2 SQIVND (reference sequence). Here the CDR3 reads CASSMAGRYGYTF. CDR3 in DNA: TGTGCCAGTAGTATGGCGGGGCGCTATGGCTACACCTTC.

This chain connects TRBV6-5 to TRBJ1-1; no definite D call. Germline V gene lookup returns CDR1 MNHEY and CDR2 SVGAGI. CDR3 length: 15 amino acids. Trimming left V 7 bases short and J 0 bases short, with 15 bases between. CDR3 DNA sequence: TGTGCCAGCACGAAAGGATTGGGCCTGAACACTGAAGCTTTCTTT. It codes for CASTKGLGLNTEAFF.

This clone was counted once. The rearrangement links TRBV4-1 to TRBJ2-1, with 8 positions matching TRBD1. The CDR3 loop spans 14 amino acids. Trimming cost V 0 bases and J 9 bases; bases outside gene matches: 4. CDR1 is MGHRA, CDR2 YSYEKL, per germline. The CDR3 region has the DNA TGCGCCAGCAGCCAAGACTCCGGGACAGGTGAGCAGTTCTTC. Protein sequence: CASSQDSGTGEQFF.

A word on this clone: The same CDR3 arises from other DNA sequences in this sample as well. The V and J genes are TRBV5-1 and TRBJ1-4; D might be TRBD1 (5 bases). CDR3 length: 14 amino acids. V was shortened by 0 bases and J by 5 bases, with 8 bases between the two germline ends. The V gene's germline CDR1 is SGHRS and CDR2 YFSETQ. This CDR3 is CASSLGQSNEKLFF. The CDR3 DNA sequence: TGCGCCAGCAGCTTGGGACAGAGCAATGAAAAACTGTTTTTT.

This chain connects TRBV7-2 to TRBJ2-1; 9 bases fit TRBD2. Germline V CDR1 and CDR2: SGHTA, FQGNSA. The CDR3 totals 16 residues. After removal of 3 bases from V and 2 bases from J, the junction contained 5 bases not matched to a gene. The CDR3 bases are TGTGCCAGCAGCTTCTCGGCTAGCGGGGCCTACAATGAGCAGTTCTTC. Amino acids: CASSFSASGAYNEQFF. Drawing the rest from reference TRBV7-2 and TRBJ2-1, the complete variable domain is GAGVSQSPSNKVTEKGKDVELRCDPISGHTALYWYRQSLGQGLEFLIYFQGNSAPDKSGLPSDRFSAERTGGSVSTLTIQRTQQEDSAVYLCASSFSASGAYNEQFFGPGTRLTVL.

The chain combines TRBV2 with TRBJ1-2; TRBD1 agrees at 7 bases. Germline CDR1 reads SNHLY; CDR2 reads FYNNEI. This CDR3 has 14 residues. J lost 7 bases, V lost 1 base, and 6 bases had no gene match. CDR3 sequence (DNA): TGTGCCAGCAGTGAAGTCAGGGGGTTTGGTGGCTACACCTTC. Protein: CASSEVRGFGGYTF.

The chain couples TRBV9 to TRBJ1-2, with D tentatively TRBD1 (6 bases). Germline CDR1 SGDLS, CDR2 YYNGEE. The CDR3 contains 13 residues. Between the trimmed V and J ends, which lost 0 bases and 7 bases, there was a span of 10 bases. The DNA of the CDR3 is TGTGCCAGCAGCGTAGCACAGGGCTTTGGCTACACCTTC. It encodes CASSVAQGFGYTF.

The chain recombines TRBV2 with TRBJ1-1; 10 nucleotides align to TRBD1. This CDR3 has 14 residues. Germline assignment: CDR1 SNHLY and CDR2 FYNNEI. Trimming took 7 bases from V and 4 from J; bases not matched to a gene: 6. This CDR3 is CASIRQGAPTEAFF. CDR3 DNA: TGTGCCAGCATTCGACAGGGGGCCCCCACTGAAGCTTTCTTT.

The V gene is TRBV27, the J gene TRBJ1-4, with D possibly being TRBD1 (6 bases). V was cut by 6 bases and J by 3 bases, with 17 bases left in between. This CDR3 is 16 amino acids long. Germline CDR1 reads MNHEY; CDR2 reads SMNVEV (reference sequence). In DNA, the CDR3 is TGTGCCAGCAGCCCACTCTACAGGGCTCCTAATGAAAAACTGTTTTTT. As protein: CASSPLYRAPNEKLFF.

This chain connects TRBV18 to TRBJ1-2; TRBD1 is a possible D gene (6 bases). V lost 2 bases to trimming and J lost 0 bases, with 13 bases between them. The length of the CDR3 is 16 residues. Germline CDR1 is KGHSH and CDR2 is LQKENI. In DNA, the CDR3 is TGTGCCAGCTCACCAAAACCGGGACACCCTAACTATGGCTACACCTTC. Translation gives CASSPKPGHPNYGYTF.